Listed below are T cell receptor beta chains from one sample, sequenced in a study of blood T cell repertoires in COVID-19. Sequencing was performed with immunoSEQ multiplex PCR; in TCRdb, only in-frame clones are kept and a portion is missing. The top ten clones hold over 2% of a sample with 98,000 or so clones, approximately 85% of them seen once. Sequenced input: peripheral blood. Every receptor here comes from a human donor in a cohort sampled during active COVID-19. Both conserved end residues are part of each CDR3. Each record gives: V gene, J gene, D gene, clone size, CDR3 DNA, CDR3 protein. The D gene is left open where the match is weak. The listing skips clone size in some rows; elsewhere it reads once, few, many or a size class.

>TRBV20-1|TRBJ2-7|-|-
TGCAGTGCTAGTCATCAGGGGCTCTACGAGCAGTACTTC
CSASHQGLYEQYF
>TRBV5-6|TRBJ1-2|TRBD1|-
TGTGCCAGCAGCCCAGGGGGCGGCTATGGCTACACCTTC
CASSPGGGYGYTF
>TRBV5-1|TRBJ1-2|-|once
TGCGCCAGCAGCTCCCCGGGGGGCGACTATGGCTACACCTTC
CASSSPGGDYGYTF
>TRBV7-2|TRBJ2-1|TRBD1|-
TGTGCCAGCAGCTTCAAGACAGGGGTCCAATACTCCTACAATGAGCAGTTCTTC
CASSFKTGVQYSYNEQFF
>TRBV9|TRBJ2-2|-|-
TGTGCCAGCAGCGTAGCAGGGTTCGCGAACACCGGGGAGCTGTTTTTT
CASSVAGFANTGELFF
>TRBV6-6|TRBJ1-5|TRBD1|few
TGTGCCAGCAGTTACCCGGGACAGGGACTCAATCAGCCCCAGCATTTT
CASSYPGQGLNQPQHF
>TRBV11-2|TRBJ1-3|-|-
TGTGCCAGCAGCCTCCAACAGGGATTCTCTGGAAACACCATATATTTT
CASSLQQGFSGNTIYF
>TRBV6-1|TRBJ1-5|TRBD1|-
TGTGCCAGCAGTGAAAGGGGGCAGGGGCATCAGCCCCAGCATTTT
CASSERGQGHQPQHF
>TRBV5-1|TRBJ2-7|-|few
TGCGCCAGCAGCTTGGGGACGGGGTACTACGAGCAGTACTTC
CASSLGTGYYEQYF
>TRBV7-2|TRBJ2-1|-|-
TGTGCCAGCAGCTTTATTGCGGGGAACTCCTACAATGAGCAGTTCTTC
CASSFIAGNSYNEQFF
>TRBV6-1|TRBJ1-2|-|once
TGTGCCAGCAGTGAAGCGCAGGGCCGACTTAACTATGGCTACACCTTC
CASSEAQGRLNYGYTF
>TRBV6-6|TRBJ1-5|-|-
TGTGCCAGCAGGGCGGACAACGATCAGCCCCAGCATTTT
CASRADNDQPQHF
>TRBV5-5|TRBJ1-2|TRBD1|few
TGTGCCAGCAGCGCGAAACAGGGGCGGGATAACTATGGCTACACCTTC
CASSAKQGRDNYGYTF
>TRBV28|TRBJ2-3|-|-
TGTGCCAGCAGGGACAGAGCCACAGATACGCAGTATTTT
CASRDRATDTQYF
>TRBV5-1|TRBJ2-7|TRBD2|-
TGCGCCAGCAGTCGGACTAGCGGAACCAGCTCCTACGAGCAGTACTTC
CASSRTSGTSSYEQYF
>TRBV28|TRBJ1-2|-|-
TGTGCCAGCACTACAGGGTTAGGGTATGGCTACACCTTC
CASTTGLGYGYTF
>TRBV3-1/TRBV3-2|TRBJ2-3|-|-
TGTGCCAGCAGCCAAGAGTCGCGTACGCAGTATTTT
CASSQESRTQYF
>TRBV6-1|TRBJ1-4|-|-
TGTGCCAGCAGTGATTTCCGGGAGTTAGATGAAAAACTGTTTTTT
CASSDFRELDEKLFF
>TRBV5-1|TRBJ1-2|-|-
TGCGCCAGCAGCTTGGACAAGCCAGCGGGAGGCTACACCTTC
CASSLDKPAGGYTF
>TRBV6-5|TRBJ2-7|TRBD1|-
TGTGCCAGCAGTTCCCCGGGACAGGGGCACTACGAGCAGTACTTC
CASSSPGQGHYEQYF